The clone carrying this T cell receptor (beta chain) turned up a few times. No antigen is known for it. Amplified TCR beta CDR3 regions derived from RNA transcripts. First-round RT-PCR targeting the TCR CDR3 was performed with the HTBI primer set. A single record per CDR3 protein comes from TCRdb applying MiXCR to the multiplex PCR reads. The table records 660,000 or so distinct CDR3 sequences, around 21% of them present only once. The data stem from a study of T cells in Graves' hyperthyroidism and ophthalmopathy. The overall study: The initial diagnosis was the point when peripheral blood was collected, ahead of any treatment.

Disease duration was under 3 months in the ophthalmopathy patients, who also had a Clinical Activity Score of at least 3 and a NOSPECS grade of at least 4. Patients showing uncontrolled infection, other autoimmune disease, pregnancy or lactation were ineligible. Study-level results: The majority of expanded thyroid clonotypes above 0.001 also appeared in blood.

The CDR3 loop spans 17 amino acids. Germline loops: CDR1 SNHLY, CDR2 FYNNEI. The trim removed 1 base at V and 2 bases at J, leaving 4 bases unmatched. The receptor was derived from a man in his thirties or forties with Graves' ophthalmopathy. The chain is built from TRBV2 and TRBJ2-4; 11 positions agree with TRBD2. The specimen sequenced was blood. The CDR3 DNA sequence: TGTGCCAGCAGTGAAGTCGCTAGCGGGAGGTCCAAAAACATTCAGTACTTC. Its protein product is CASSEVASGRSKNIQYF.